A selection of T cell receptor beta chains follows, all from one sample in a study of T-cell reconstitution after alpha-beta-depleted transplantation in children. TCRdb re-derived calls from the PCR reads in MiXCR, one entry per CDR3 protein. Of about 200,000 distinct CDR3 sequences listed, approximately 8.4% are singletons. This specimen consisted of PBMCs, mostly from graft donor cells, obtained 360 days after TCRalphabeta/CD19-depleted stem cell transplant. The receptors were sampled from a male patient between 2 and 15 years old who had a stem cell transplant for acute myeloid leukemia, so the T cells may come from the graft donor. Both conserved end residues are part of each CDR3. D genes are given only for firm matches. A row's size may be missing; if present it is once, few, many or a size class.

V gene,D gene,clone size,J gene,CDR3 protein,CDR3 DNA
TRBV4-2,TRBD1,few,TRBJ2-3,CASSRSGTGVVDTQYF,TGTGCCAGCAGCCGGTCCGGGACAGGAGTGGTGGATACGCAGTATTTT
TRBV5-1,NA,few,TRBJ1-2,CASSLAGYTF,TGCGCCAGCAGCTTGGCTGGCTACACCTTC
TRBV14,TRBD1,many,TRBJ1-1,CASRNTPRDRAGNTEAFF,TGTGCCAGCAGAAATACCCCCCGGGACAGGGCAGGGAACACTGAAGCTTTCTTT
TRBV20-1,NA,many,TRBJ2-7,CSALDRLYSYEQYF,TGCAGTGCTCTTGACAGACTTTACTCCTACGAGCAGTACTTC
TRBV28,NA,few,TRBJ1-1,CASSTAQGTLSTEAFF,TGTGCCAGCAGTACCGCCCAGGGGACCTTGAGCACTGAAGCTTTCTTT
TRBV5-1,NA,many,TRBJ2-3,CASSLTSSDTQYF,TGCGCCAGCAGCTTGACTAGCTCAGATACGCAGTATTTT
TRBV7-9,NA,few,TRBJ1-6,CASSRDRTYNSPLHF,TGTGCCAGCAGCCGTGACAGGACCTATAATTCACCCCTCCACTTT
TRBV4-3,NA,few,TRBJ2-4,CASSQEGVNIQYF,TGCGCCAGCAGCCAAGAGGGTGTTAACATTCAGTACTTC
TRBV7-8,NA,many,TRBJ1-1,CASSPRDINTEAFF,TGTGCCAGCAGCCCCCGGGACATAAACACTGAAGCTTTCTTT
TRBV20-1,TRBD2,few,TRBJ2-5,CSASLTSSLVLTQYF,TGCAGTGCTAGCCTGACTAGCAGCCTGGTGTTGACCCAGTACTTC
TRBV7-8,TRBD1,NA,TRBJ2-2,CASSHQQGYTGELFF,TGTGCCAGCAGCCACCAACAGGGGTACACCGGGGAGCTGTTTTTT
TRBV5-4,NA,NA,TRBJ1-1,CASSLDGRASYEAFF,TGTGCCAGCAGCTTGGACGGCAGGGCCTCCTATGAAGCTTTCTTT
TRBV28,NA,few,TRBJ1-6,CASRHRNGYNSPLHF,TGTGCCAGCAGACACAGAAACGGCTATAATTCACCCCTCCACTTT
TRBV6-2/TRBV6-3,TRBD2,many,TRBJ2-1,CASSYAIGTSGSFEQFF,TGTGCCAGCAGTTACGCTATCGGGACTAGCGGGAGCTTTGAGCAGTTCTTC
TRBV7-2,NA,many,TRBJ1-6,CASSLGTSSSYNSPLHF,TGTGCCAGCAGCTTAGGGACCTCAAGCTCCTATAATTCACCCCTCCACTTT
TRBV7-8,NA,NA,TRBJ2-3,CASSLGGAGGTDTQYF,TGTGCCAGCAGCTTAGGGGGCGCGGGTGGTACAGATACGCAGTATTTT
TRBV6-5,TRBD1,many,TRBJ2-5,CASSYNAGGQETQYF,TGTGCCAGCAGTTACAACGCAGGGGGCCAAGAGACCCAGTACTTC
TRBV2,TRBD1,NA,TRBJ1-5,CASTGQATFNQPQHF,TGTGCCAGCACGGGACAGGCCACCTTTAATCAGCCCCAGCATTTT
TRBV27,NA,few,TRBJ2-1,CASSWGEGAYNEQFF,TGTGCCAGCAGTTGGGGGGAGGGGGCGTACAATGAGCAGTTCTTC
TRBV20-1,TRBD1,NA,TRBJ2-5,CSASSTGLVGETQYF,TGCAGTGCTAGTTCGACAGGGTTGGTGGGTGAGACCCAGTACTTC
TRBV20-1,NA,few,TRBJ2-2,CSARVVDRANTGELFF,TGCAGTGCTAGAGTGGTGGACAGAGCGAACACCGGGGAGCTGTTTTTT
TRBV12-3/TRBV12-4,NA,many,TRBJ2-1,CASSLNNEQFF,TGTGCCAGCAGCTTGAATAATGAGCAGTTCTTC
TRBV28,NA,many,TRBJ1-5,CASNPGDQPQHF,TGTGCCAGCAACCCAGGGGATCAGCCCCAGCATTTT
TRBV12-3/TRBV12-4,NA,NA,TRBJ2-3,CASSLGQGLTDTQYF,TGTGCCAGCAGTTTAGGGCAGGGGTTGACAGATACGCAGTATTTT
TRBV5-1,TRBD2,many,TRBJ2-3,CASSLSGSPRDTQYF,TGCGCCAGCAGCTTGAGCGGGAGCCCAAGAGATACGCAGTATTTT
TRBV20-1,NA,few,TRBJ1-5,CSARDKGQPTQPQHF,TGCAGTGCTAGAGATAAGGGGCAGCCTACCCAGCCCCAGCATTTT
TRBV25-1,TRBD1,NA,TRBJ2-3,CASSDDRGRYTDTQYF,TGTGCCAGCAGTGATGACAGGGGGCGATACACAGATACGCAGTATTTT
TRBV5-1,NA,many,TRBJ2-1,CASSLGLEVREFF,TGCGCCAGCAGCTTGGGACTAGAGGTGAGAGAGTTCTTC
TRBV6-2/TRBV6-3,TRBD1,many,TRBJ2-7,CASSLTGQGVSGEQYF,TGTGCCAGCAGTCTGACGGGACAGGGGGTTTCCGGCGAGCAGTACTTC